The 18 T cell receptor beta chains listed next were all sequenced from one sample in a study of preoperative IRX-2 immunotherapy in early breast cancer. Treatment reported: preoperative locoregional IRX-2 cytokine immunotherapy. Here immunoSEQ multiplex PCR was the method, and the copy in TCRdb shows in-frame clones only, minus some. The sample includes over 35,000 clones, approximately 94% of them seen just once. The sample in question was tumor tissue, obtained after IRX-2 immunotherapy. The receptors come from a human donor with breast cancer.

The rearrangement joins TRBV28 to TRBJ1-5, with D perhaps matching TRBD1 (5 bases). CDR3 length: 15 residues. Trimming took off 2 bases at V and 7 bases at J, with 15 bases between the two ends. Germline CDR1 reads MDHEN; CDR2 reads SYDVKM. The DNA for the CDR3 is TGTGCCAGCAGTTTAATCAGGGAGGGAGAGCAGCCCCAGCATTTT. This codes for CASSLIREGEQPQHF. Drawing the rest from reference TRBV28 and TRBJ1-5, the complete variable domain is DVKVTQSSRYLVKRTGEKVFLECVQDMDHENMFWYRQDPGLGLRLIYFSYDVKMKEKGDIPEGYSVSREKKERFSLILESASTNQTSMYLCASSLIREGEQPQHFGDGTRLSIL.

V usage is TRBV7-2 and J usage is TRBJ1-1; TRBD1 might be the D (5 bases). V shed 4 bases and J shed 1 base, with 10 bases lying between them. Germline values: CDR1 SGHTA, CDR2 FQGNSA. The CDR3 totals 14 residues. The CDR3 nucleotides read TGTGCCAGCAGCTACTCAGGGACGAACACTGAAGCTTTCTTT. Its protein is CASSYSGTNTEAFF.

The V call is TRBV2, the J call TRBJ1-6, with TRBD1 matching 9 bases. The CDR3 has 16 amino acids. CDR1 is SNHLY and CDR2 is FYNNEI in the germline V gene. Trimming at V came to 3 bases and at J to 9 bases, leaving 9 bases not matched to a gene. In DNA form, the CDR3 reads TGTGCCAGCAGTGAGTTGTGGGACAGGGACTTTTCACCCCTCCACTTT. Its protein is CASSELWDRDFSPLHF.

The chain is built from TRBV5-1 and TRBJ2-5; tentatively, D is TRBD1 or TRBD2 (5 bases each). Germline CDR1 is SGHRS and CDR2 is YFSETQ. The CDR3 is 13 residues long. Trimming pared 5 bases from V and 2 bases from J, leaving 10 bases between. The CDR3 region is CASRGTQQETQYF. The CDR3 nucleotides are TGCGCCAGCAGGGGGACGCAACAAGAGACCCAGTACTTC.

The chain is built from TRBV6-6 and TRBJ1-1; no definite D call. This CDR3 is built from 13 residues. V was cut by 0 bases and J by 7 bases, with 9 bases left in between. The germline CDR1 and CDR2 sequences are MNHNY and SVGAGI (reference sequence). The CDR3 DNA sequence: TGTGCCAGCAGTTACTCTTGGCAGCATGAAGCTTTCTTT. Its translation: CASSYSWQHEAFF.

This clone was detected only once. The chain combines TRBV6-6 with TRBJ1-5; D call uncertain. CDR3 length: 12 amino acids. The germline V gene has CDR1 MNHNY and CDR2 SVGAGI (reference sequence). The V and J ends lost 5 bases and 10 bases respectively, with 12 bases between them. The CDR3 DNA sequence: TGTGCCAGCAGTCCACCGGGTCAACCCCAGCATTTT. Protein: CASSPPGQPQHF.

The chain couples TRBV18 to TRBJ2-7; D not resolved. In germline, CDR1 is KGHSH, CDR2 LQKENI. The CDR3 covers 12 residues. V was cut by 2 bases and J by 4 bases, with 6 bases left in between. The CDR3 nucleotides are TGTGCCAGCTCACCAATGGGGTACGAGCAGTACTTC. Its protein is CASSPMGYEQYF. Full variable domain (rest looked up from reference TRBV18 and TRBJ2-7): NAGVMQNPRHLVRRRGQEARLRCSPMKGHSHVYWYRQLPEEGLKFMVYLQKENIIDESGMPKERFSAEFPKEGPSILRIQQVVRGDSAAYFCASSPMGYEQYFGPGTRLTVT.

The genes are TRBV4-3 and TRBJ2-1; D ambiguous. Per the germline V gene, CDR1 is LGHNA and CDR2 is YSLEER. V lost 0 bases and J 7 bases, leaving 16 bases between the germline ends. The CDR3 totals 16 residues. CDR3 loop: CASSQDGAAERNEQFF. The CDR3 nucleotides are TGCGCCAGCAGCCAAGATGGTGCGGCGGAGAGAAATGAGCAGTTCTTC.

This clone turned up a few times. The rearrangement links TRBV7-9 to TRBJ1-1; D uncertain. The germline CDR1 and CDR2 sequences are SEHNR and FQNEAQ (reference sequence). V was shortened by 5 bases and J by 12 bases, with 19 bases between the two germline ends. CDR3 length: 13 amino acids. The CDR3 is CASSPRGENTPFF. CDR3 DNA sequence: TGTGCCAGCAGCCCCCGGGGTGAAAATACACCTTTCTTT.

The chain couples TRBV6-4 to TRBJ2-3; 9 positions match TRBD2. The V gene end was trimmed by 5 bases and the J gene end by 4 bases; junction bases not matched to a gene: 7. This CDR3 has 15 residues. Germline lookup yields CDR1 MRHNA and CDR2 SNTAGT. Written as DNA, the CDR3 is TGTGCCAGCAGTCGACTAGCGGAGAAAGCAGATACGCAGTATTTT. Protein: CASSRLAEKADTQYF.

The genes are TRBV7-3 and TRBJ2-2; D gene unclear. The CDR3 has 14 amino acids. Trimming cost V 4 bases and J 2 bases, with 8 bases left between them. CDR1 is SGHTA and CDR2 is FQGTGA in the germline V gene. As DNA, the CDR3 is TGTGCCAGCAGCTCGAACAGAAACACCGGGGAGCTGTTTTTT. It specifies CASSSNRNTGELFF. The full variable domain, completed using reference TRBV7-3 and TRBJ2-2, is GAGVSQTPSNKVTEKGKYVELRCDPISGHTALYWYRQSLGQGPEFLIYFQGTGAADDSGLPNDRFFAVRPEGSVSTLKIQRTERGDSAVYLCASSSNRNTGELFFGEGSRLTVL.

This chain uses TRBV11-2 with TRBJ2-1; 10 nucleotides agree with TRBD2. The CDR3 consists of 17 residues. Unmatched junction bases numbered 10, after V lost 5 bases and J lost 3 bases. Germline values: CDR1 SGHAT, CDR2 FQNNGV. The CDR3 nucleotides read TGTGCCAGCAGCCCCGCCGCTAGCGGGAGAGACTACAATGAGCAGTTCTTC. This codes for CASSPAASGRDYNEQFF.

The chain combines TRBV7-6 with TRBJ2-6, with a weak D call TRBD2 (5 bases). This CDR3 comprises 15 residues. Germline loops: CDR1 SGHVS, CDR2 FNYEAQ. V was shortened by 5 bases and J by 4 bases, with 12 bases between the two germline ends. CDR3 loop: CASSRRGLGANVLTF. CDR3 in DNA: TGTGCCAGCAGCCGACGGGGTCTGGGGGCCAACGTCCTGACTTTC.

The CDR3 region has the DNA TGTGCCAGCAGTGATGGTGGCTACACCTTC. Translating it yields CASSDGGYTF. The J gene is TRBJ1-2, the V gene TRBV6-1; D is ambiguous. The V gene's germline CDR1 is MNHNS and CDR2 SASEGT. CDR3 length equals 10 residues. The V gene lost 3 bases and the J gene lost 7 bases, with 3 bases spanning the gap.

This sequence joins TRBV5-8 and TRBJ2-1; D not certain. Trimming pared 5 bases from V and 7 bases from J, leaving 4 bases between. The CDR3 has 10 amino acids. Germline CDR1 reads SGHTS; CDR2 reads YDEGEE. In DNA form, the CDR3 reads TGTGCCAGCAGGAGGAATGAGCAGTTCTTC. Amino acids: CASRRNEQFF.

The V and J genes are TRBV7-7 and TRBJ2-3; D is uncertain. V lost 1 base and J 2 bases, leaving 4 bases between the germline ends. CDR3 size: 13 residues. The V gene's germline CDR1 is SSHAT and CDR2 FNYEAQ (reference sequence). The CDR3 loop reads CASSLGPTDTQYF. The CDR3 region has the DNA TGTGCCAGCAGCTTAGGCCCCACAGATACGCAGTATTTT.

The chain carries TRBV5-4 and TRBJ1-1; TRBD1 might be the D (5 bases). The V end lost 4 bases, the J end lost 2 bases, and 9 bases lay between the germline ends. The germline CDR1 and CDR2 sequences are SGHNT and YYREEE (reference sequence). The CDR3 extends over 13 amino acids. CDR3 DNA sequence: TGTGCCAGCAGCCCAGGGTTTAACACTGAAGCTTTCTTT. Encoded protein: CASSPGFNTEAFF.

The V call is TRBV28, the J call TRBJ2-3; D could derive from TRBD1 or TRBD2 (5 bases each). Germline V gives CDR1 MDHEN, CDR2 SYDVKM. The V gene lost 7 bases and the J gene lost 6 bases, with 20 bases spanning the gap. CDR3 length: 15 amino acids. The CDR3 DNA reads as TGTGCCAGCAATGGGGCTAGCACTCAGGCGGATACGCAGTATTTT. Its translation is CASNGASTQADTQYF. The entire variable domain, with the rest obtained from reference TRBV28 and TRBJ2-3, is as follows: DVKVTQSSRYLVKRTGEKVFLECVQDMDHENMFWYRQDPGLGLRLIYFSYDVKMKEKGDIPEGYSVSREKKERFSLILESASTNQTSMYLCASNGASTQADTQYFGPGTRLTVL.